These 14 T cell receptor beta chains came from one sample sequenced in a study of blood T cell repertoires in COVID-19. Produced via immunoSEQ multiplex PCR; TCRdb's table is partial and in-frame only. The table shows 200,000 to 300,000 clones, with 88% occurring only once. The sample comprised PBMCs or T cells enriched from blood (not recorded which). These receptors were taken from a woman in her thirties or forties with acute COVID-19.

V is TRBV7-2 and J is TRBJ2-2; 8 bases are shared with TRBD2. Germline trimming cut 1 base from V and 4 bases from J; bases unmatched to any gene: 8. The germline V gene has CDR1 SGHTA and CDR2 FQGNSA. The CDR3 is 17 residues long. In DNA form, the CDR3 reads TGTGCCAGCAGCTTAGAACTAGCGGCCCGCAGCACCGGGGAGCTGTTTTTT. This encodes CASSLELAARSTGELFF.

This chain joins TRBV6-7 and TRBJ1-1; TRBD1 aligns across 7 bases. TRBV6-7 is an open reading frame whose function is uncertain. V lost 7 bases to trimming and J lost 3 bases; unmatched junction nucleotides: 8. The CDR3 sequence is 14 residues long. The CDR3 here is CASTIDRVDTEAFF. The CDR3 coding sequence is TGTGCCAGCACCATCGACAGGGTCGACACTGAAGCTTTCTTT.

This chain joins TRBV4-3 and TRBJ2-7, with D tentatively TRBD2 (5 bases). The CDR3 extends over 17 amino acids. In germline, CDR1 is LGHNA, CDR2 YSLEER. Trimming stripped 0 bases from V and 4 bases from J, with 19 bases between. The CDR3 coding sequence is TGCGCCAGCAGCCAAGACGTCTTTGGAGCCAGCGGTTACGAGCAGTACTTC. Translation gives CASSQDVFGASGYEQYF.

The V gene is TRBV7-9, the J gene TRBJ2-5; TRBD2 agrees at 7 bases. Germline V gene data show CDR1 as SEHNR and CDR2 as FQNEAQ (reference sequence). Trimming cost V 2 bases and J 2 bases; bases outside gene matches: 2. The CDR3 covers 14 residues. Here the CDR3 reads CASSLLRGQETQYF. CDR3 DNA sequence: TGTGCCAGCAGCTTATTGCGGGGGCAAGAGACCCAGTACTTC.

This clone was detected once. DNA for the CDR3: TGCGCCAGCAGTGAGGGGGGCGCTGGCACTGAAGCTTTCTTT. Protein product: CASSEGGAGTEAFF. V and J are TRBV10-1 and TRBJ1-1, with D possibly TRBD1 on 6 matching bases. This CDR3 has 14 residues. Trimming cost V 2 bases and J 4 bases, with 11 bases left between them. In germline, CDR1 is WNHNN, CDR2 SYGVQD (reference sequence).

V usage is TRBV5-1 and J usage is TRBJ2-1, with TRBD2 identical over 14 bases. The V and J ends lost 4 bases and 8 bases, in that order; junction bases with no gene match: 8. This CDR3 contains 16 residues. In germline, CDR1 is SGHRS, CDR2 YFSETQ. CDR3 in DNA: TGCGCCAGCAGCCCGGGACTAGCGGGAGTCGGGGATGAGCAGTTCTTC. This encodes CASSPGLAGVGDEQFF.

The chain has TRBV6-2 or TRBV6-3 and TRBJ2-2; 7 nucleotides match TRBD1. The V gene's germline CDR1 is MNHEY and CDR2 SVGEGT. The CDR3 loop spans 16 amino acids. V shed 2 bases, J shed 7 bases, and the junction held 10 bases outside the gene matches. This CDR3 reads CASSYEVRGRSGELFF. CDR3 sequence (DNA): TGTGCCAGCAGTTACGAAGTAAGGGGGCGAAGCGGGGAGCTGTTTTTT.

The rearrangement uses TRBV3-1 (or the pseudogene TRBV3-2) and TRBJ2-3, with D possibly TRBD2 on 5 matching bases. The CDR3 runs 13 residues. V lost 4 bases to trimming and J lost 1 base, with 6 bases between them. Germline CDR1 reads LGHDT; CDR2 reads YNNKEL (reference sequence). The CDR3 region is CASSLRGTDTQYF. CDR3 nucleotides: TGTGCCAGCAGCCTGCGGGGCACAGATACGCAGTATTTT.

The chain is built from TRBV6-5 and TRBJ1-4; 7 bases are a match to TRBD1. This CDR3 contains 15 residues. The J segment lost 2 bases and the V segment lost 4 bases, leaving 4 bases of the junction unmatched. Germline CDR1 is MNHEY and CDR2 is SVGAGI. CDR3 nucleotide sequence: TGTGCCAGCAGTTCCCCCAGGGGGACTAATGAAAAACTGTTTTTT. It yields the protein CASSSPRGTNEKLFF.

Written as DNA, the CDR3 is TGTGCCAGCAGCCAAGGAGGGGATTATAGCAATCAGCCCCAGCATTTT. It specifies CASSQGGDYSNQPQHF. This chain uses TRBV9 with TRBJ1-5, with D perhaps TRBD1 (5 bases). V lost 4 bases and J lost 0, with 14 bases in between. The CDR3 length is 16 residues. Germline values: CDR1 SGDLS, CDR2 YYNGEE.

This chain uses TRBV7-8 with TRBJ2-3, with TRBD2 as a possible D gene (6 bases). The ends were cut back, 0 bases at V and 0 bases at J, with 10 bases in the middle. CDR3 length: 16 amino acids. Germline lookup yields CDR1 SGHVS and CDR2 FQNEAQ. Written as DNA, the CDR3 is TGTGCCAGCAGCTTAGCGGGCGGGACTAGCACAGATACGCAGTATTTT. As protein: CASSLAGGTSTDTQYF.

This clone has just one count. The gene calls are TRBV6-5 and TRBJ2-7; perhaps TRBD1 as D (5 bases). V lost 6 bases and J lost 5, with 17 bases in between. The CDR3 totals 14 residues. The germline CDR1 and CDR2 sequences are MNHEY and SVGAGI. In nucleotides, the CDR3 is TGTGCCAGCAGGGCGCATTTAGGGGCGGACGAGCAGTACGTC. As protein: CASRAHLGADEQYV.

The chain uses TRBV7-2 and TRBJ2-3, with 8 bases aligning to TRBD2. The V gene end was trimmed by 5 bases and the J gene end by 3 bases; junction bases not matched to a gene: 4. The CDR3 totals 14 residues. The germline V gene has CDR1 SGHTA and CDR2 FQGNSA. The CDR3, as DNA: TGTGCCAGCAGCCCGGGACTAGAAACAGATACGCAGTATTTT. Its translation is CASSPGLETDTQYF.

The chain is built from TRBV11-2 and TRBJ1-1; unclear D gene. Germline CDR1 SGHAT, CDR2 FQNNGV. The CDR3 has 13 amino acids. Trimming took off 2 bases at V and 8 bases at J, with 12 bases between the two ends. For the CDR3, the DNA is TGTGCCAGCAGCTTACAGGTTGAGCTAGAAGCTTTCTTT. Protein product: CASSLQVELEAFF.